One and the same sample provided the 23 T cell receptor beta chains below, sequenced in a study of CD8+CD57+ T cells in acquired aplastic anemia. Genomic DNA constituted the template upon which TCR beta VDJ and CDR3 profiling was performed. TCRdb called the reads again in MiXCR, with one record for every CDR3 protein. Here the sample spans about 200,000 distinct CDR3 sequences, 30% to 40% being singletons. The sample consisted of sorted CD4+, CD8+, or CD8+CD57+ T cells (not recorded which) from PBMCs. The source of these receptors is a human donor in good health, serving as a control.

This clonotype was observed at least ten times. The rearrangement uses TRBV25-1 and TRBJ1-4, with 9 bases identical to TRBD1. This CDR3 contains 15 residues. Germline CDR1 MGHDK, CDR2 SYGVNS. Trimming removed 2 bases from V and 8 bases from J; junction bases left unmatched: 6. The CDR3 nucleotides are TGTGCCAGCAGTGAAGGGGACAGGGTGTACGAAAAACTGTTTTTT. Its translation: CASSEGDRVYEKLFF.

This clonotype was observed a single time. The chain has TRBV27 and TRBJ1-4; D is perhaps TRBD1 (6 bases). Germline values: CDR1 MNHEY, CDR2 SMNVEV (reference sequence). V shed 6 bases and J shed 8 bases, with 22 bases lying between them. This CDR3 spans 16 amino acids. CDR3 sequence reads: CASRFAGGGRQEKLFF. The CDR3 region has the DNA TGTGCCAGCAGATTCGCGGGGGGCGGACGCCAGGAAAAACTGTTTTTT.

This clonotype was seen a few times. The chain carries TRBV12-3 or TRBV12-4 and TRBJ2-2; tentatively, D is TRBD1 (5 bases). This CDR3 has 15 amino acids. Trimming shortened V by 6 bases and J by 4 bases, and 15 bases separated the two germline ends. CDR3 sequence: CASSPRGAFTGELFF. CDR3 DNA sequence: TGTGCCAGCAGCCCAAGGGGCGCGTTCACCGGGGAGCTGTTTTTT.

The rearrangement links TRBV7-6 to TRBJ1-1, with D perhaps matching TRBD1 (5 bases). V gave up 1 base and J gave up 5 bases, with 8 bases separating them. Per germline, CDR1 SGHVS and CDR2 FNYEAQ. The CDR3 totals 13 residues. The CDR3 reads CASSLGGWTEAFF. In nucleotides, the CDR3 is TGTGCCAGCAGCTTAGGGGGGTGGACTGAAGCTTTCTTT. Variable domain in full (rest from reference TRBV7-6 and TRBJ1-1): GAGVSQSPRYKVTKRGQDVALRCDPISGHVSLYWYRQALGQGPEFLTYFNYEAQQDKSGLPNDRFSAERPEGSISTLTIQRTEQRDSAMYRCASSLGGWTEAFFGQGTRLTVV.

J is TRBJ1-2 and V is TRBV29-1, with D possibly matching TRBD1 (5 bases). Trimming removed 2 bases from V and 8 bases from J, with 15 bases in between. This CDR3 contains 13 residues. Looked up from germline, CDR1 is SQVTM and CDR2 is ANQGSEA. The CDR3 region has the DNA TGCAGCGTTGAAAGTCCATGGGGGGTCGGCTACACCTTC. It specifies CSVESPWGVGYTF. The full variable domain, in which reference TRBV29-1 and TRBJ1-2 provide the parts outside the CDR3, is SAVISQKPSRDICQRGTSLTIQCQVDSQVTMMFWYRQQPGQSLTLIATANQGSEATYESGFVIDKFPISRPNLTFSTLTVSNMSPEDSSIYLCSVESPWGVGYTFGSGTRLTVV.

This clonotype was observed a few times. The J gene is TRBJ2-1, the V gene TRBV12-3 or TRBV12-4, with a tentative D call TRBD2 (5 bases). V gave up 2 bases and J gave up 1 base, with 9 bases separating them. The CDR3 has 15 amino acids. The CDR3: CASSLRRMSYNEQFF. CDR3 nucleotide sequence: TGTGCCAGCAGTTTAAGGAGGATGTCCTACAATGAGCAGTTCTTC.

Concerning this clonotype: Because it lacks the conserved phenylalanine or tryptophan at the end, this CDR3 is likely a read error. The gene calls are TRBV4-1 and TRBJ2-3; D tentatively fits TRBD1 or TRBD2 (7 bases each). Germline V gene lookup returns CDR1 MGHRA and CDR2 YSYEKL. V was pared by 4 bases and J by 6 bases, with 23 bases between. There are 17 residues in the CDR3. The CDR3 sequence: CASSLHRQGLIEDTQYL. The CDR3 DNA follows: TGCGCCAGCAGCCTCCACCGACAGGGACTAATCGAGGATACGCAGTATTTG.

Regarding this clonotype: The junction does not match germline at one end; this may be a read error. CDR3 sequence reads: CAISQSGVGPQHF. The CDR3, as DNA: TGTGCCATCAGTCAGTCCGGGGTGGGGCCCCAGCATTTT. The rearrangement links TRBV10-3 to TRBJ1-5; D is unresolved. CDR1 is ENHRY and CDR2 is SYGVKD in the germline V gene. This CDR3 region has 13 residues.

Worth noting for this clonotype: Since the CDR3 does not end with the conserved phenylalanine or tryptophan, this likely comes from a read error. The genes are TRBV20-1 and TRBJ1-2; 7 bases agree with TRBD1. V shed 0 bases, J shed 2 bases, and the junction held 3 bases outside the gene matches. The germline V gene has CDR1 DFQATT and CDR2 SNEGSKA (reference sequence). The CDR3 covers 14 residues. CDR3 DNA sequence: TGCAGTGCTAGAGAACAGGGGCAAAACTATGGCTACACCTCC. This codes for CSAREQGQNYGYTS.

There are a few counts of this clonotype. The rearrangement uses TRBV6-6 and TRBJ2-7; D is uncertain. Between the trimmed V and J ends, which lost 0 bases and 3 bases, there was a span of 15 bases. The CDR3 sequence is 16 residues long. Germline V gives CDR1 MNHNY, CDR2 SVGAGI (reference sequence). The DNA of the CDR3 is TGTGCCAGCAGTTACTCGGGGAACAAGAATTTCTACGAGCAGTACTTC. This codes for CASSYSGNKNFYEQYF.

This clonotype showed up just a few times. The V call is TRBV5-1, the J call TRBJ1-4, with D perhaps matching TRBD1 (5 bases). Trimming removed 4 bases from V and 0 bases from J, with 13 bases in between. This CDR3 spans 16 amino acids. Germline V gene data show CDR1 as SGHRS and CDR2 as YFSETQ. The CDR3 coding sequence is TGCGCCAGCAGCCCGGGGACCAGCTCAACTAATGAAAAACTGTTTTTT. The encoded protein is CASSPGTSSTNEKLFF.

This clonotype was detected a few times. This rearrangement joins TRBV20-1 to TRBJ2-5, with 12 bases identical to TRBD2. Looked up from germline, CDR1 is DFQATT and CDR2 is SNEGSKA (reference sequence). CDR3 length: 17 residues. V shed 6 bases and J 2 bases; nucleotides not matched to a gene: 13. The CDR3 reads CSARFLAGGRPQETQYF. As DNA, the CDR3 is TGCAGTGCAAGGTTCCTAGCGGGAGGGAGGCCGCAAGAGACCCAGTACTTC.

V usage is TRBV24-1 and J usage is TRBJ1-4; D possibly corresponds to TRBD1 (5 bases). The CDR3 sequence is 17 residues long. Trimming took 9 bases from V and 8 from J, leaving 27 bases between them. Germline loops: CDR1 KGHDR, CDR2 SFDVKD. CDR3 amino acids: CATRCSDSTGVEEKLFF. The CDR3 DNA reads TGTGCCACCCGGTGCTCCGATAGCACAGGAGTAGAAGAAAAACTGTTTTTT.

Regarding this clonotype: A read error may be the cause here, since a much bigger clone is one base away. The CDR3, as DNA: TGCGCCAGCAGCCAGGAACAGACCTCTGGAAACACCATATATTTT. This encodes CASSQEQTSGNTIYF. The V and J genes are TRBV5-1 and TRBJ1-3; no clear D. Germline-derived CDR1 and CDR2 are SGHRS and YFSETQ. CDR3 length: 15 amino acids. The V and J ends lost 4 bases and 0 bases respectively, with 11 bases between them. Full variable domain (rest looked up from reference TRBV5-1 and TRBJ1-3): KAGVTQTPRYLIKTRGQQVTLSCSPISGHRSVSWYQQTPGQGLQFLFEYFSETQRNKGNFPGRFSGRQFSNSRSEMNVSTLELGDSALYLCASSQEQTSGNTIYFGEGSWLTVV.

Many counts were recorded for this clonotype. The chain is built from TRBV3-1 and TRBJ2-7; TRBD2 matches 7 bases. The trim removed 2 bases at V and 2 bases at J, leaving 3 bases unmatched. Germline V gives CDR1 LGHDT, CDR2 YNNKEL (reference sequence). This CDR3 contains 14 residues. In DNA, the CDR3 is TGTGCCAGCAGCCAAATGAGCGGGGCCTACGAGCAGTACTTC. This sequence encodes CASSQMSGAYEQYF.

This clonotype was seen many times. The chain uses TRBV2 and TRBJ1-6; a weak D match, TRBD1 (5 bases). The length of the CDR3 is 14 residues. The germline CDR1 and CDR2 sequences are SNHLY and FYNNEI. Trimming cost V 4 bases and J 6 bases, with 10 bases left between them. The CDR3 nucleotides are TGTGCCAGCAGTGTGGGACCAATTAATTCACCCCTCCACTTT. This gives the protein CASSVGPINSPLHF.

This clonotype came up a few times. The V call is TRBV20-1, the J call TRBJ2-6; no firm D call. This CDR3 is 14 amino acids long. V dropped 3 bases and J dropped 0 bases, with 6 bases sitting between them. Germline lookup yields CDR1 DFQATT and CDR2 SNEGSKA (reference sequence). The CDR3 loop reads CSAREFSGANVLTF. CDR3 bases: TGCAGTGCTAGGGAATTCTCTGGGGCCAACGTCCTGACTTTC.

This clonotype was recorded at least ten times. The V and J genes are TRBV12-3 or TRBV12-4 and TRBJ2-7; tentative D call: TRBD1 (5 bases). With 0 bases removed from V and 9 bases from J, the gap between germline ends came to 12 bases. The CDR3 is made up of 13 amino acids. The CDR3 coding sequence is TGTGCCAGCAGTTTAGCGGGGCTCCCCCGGCAGTACTTC. It is translated as CASSLAGLPRQYF.

This clonotype occurred a few times. This chain uses TRBV7-8 with TRBJ2-7; D is perhaps TRBD2 (7 bases). The germline gives CDR1 SGHVS, CDR2 FQNEAQ. The CDR3 loop spans 20 amino acids. V lost 3 bases and J lost 1, with 28 bases in between. Here the CDR3 reads CASSFFKRGGLILSSYEQYF. The CDR3 DNA sequence: TGTGCCAGCAGCTTTTTTAAGAGGGGGGGCCTTATTCTTTCATCCTACGAGCAGTACTTC.

The J gene is TRBJ2-5, the V gene TRBV2, with D possibly TRBD2 on 5 matching bases. V lost 1 base and J 4 bases, leaving 16 bases between the germline ends. CDR1 is SNHLY, CDR2 FYNNEI, per germline. The CDR3 runs to 16 residues. The CDR3 DNA is TGTGCCAGCAGTGAAGGGACGGCTAGCTTAGGAGAGACCCAGTACTTC. Protein product: CASSEGTASLGETQYF.

Worth noting for this clonotype: Mismatch with germline at one junction end may stem from a read error. The chain employs TRBV2 and TRBJ1-2; the match to TRBD1 covers 10 bases. The CDR3 runs 13 residues. Germline V gene sequence: CDR1 SNHLY, CDR2 FYNNEI. CDR3 DNA: TGTGCCAGCAGTGTGGGACAGGGGTTAGGCTGCACCTTC. Its translation is CASSVGQGLGCTF.

The V call is TRBV7-2, the J call TRBJ2-7; D is perhaps TRBD1 (7 bases). The CDR3 is 15 residues long. V lost 5 bases to trimming and J lost 6 bases, with 20 bases between them. Per the germline V gene, CDR1 is SGHTA and CDR2 is FQGNSA. DNA for the CDR3: TGTGCCAGCAGCCTTGGACAGGCCCTCGGGGGCGAGCAGTACTTC. This sequence encodes CASSLGQALGGEQYF.

This clonotype was detected many times. CDR3: CSATPGPNYGYTF. CDR3 bases: TGCAGTGCCACCCCCGGGCCTAACTATGGCTACACCTTC. The genes are TRBV20-1 and TRBJ1-2, with D unresolved. V shed 6 bases and J shed 0 bases, with 11 bases lying between them. Germline V gene lookup returns CDR1 DFQATT and CDR2 SNEGSKA (reference sequence). This CDR3 spans 13 amino acids.